Below, one T cell receptor beta chain is given with its context. Other DNA sequences in this specimen translate into the identical CDR3. TCRdb's table, derived via immunoSEQ multiplex PCR, lists solely in-frame clones and lacks some. Here the sample spans about 1 million clones, 65% to 80% being singletons. The data are from a study of shared clonotypes between healthy human individuals. About the study: Serving as donors were two women and a few men, whose ages spanned 18 to 49.

Trimming stripped 2 bases from V and 0 bases from J, with 4 bases between. Germline CDR1 and CDR2: SGHRS and YFSETQ. The CDR3 runs to 13 residues. Sequenced: memory CD4+ T cells sorted from blood. Subset indicated: CD45RA-negative fraction. The V gene is TRBV5-1, the J gene TRBJ2-3; D gene ambiguous. The receptor was isolated from a man aged 18 to 29 in good health. The CDR3 DNA reads TGCGCCAGCAGCTTAGGTAGCACAGATACGCAGTATTTT. This codes for CASSLGSTDTQYF.